This T cell receptor beta chain comes out of a study of T cell responses to AZD1222 COVID-19 vaccine. Points from the study as a whole: Spike-wide vaccine-associated CD4 TCRs dominated at 160-218 and 743-854. Among those given AZD1222, only five or six were seropositive at baseline. The breadth and depth of Spike-specific TCRs increased once two AZD1222 doses had been given. Repertoires were collected only later (after the peak T cell response had occurred).

Measured with immunoSEQ multiplex PCR; TCRdb has only the in-frame clones, and not every one. Here the sample spans tens of thousands of clones, 86% being singletons. This CDR3 is built from 16 residues. Trimming shortened V by 6 bases and J by 5 bases, and 22 bases separated the two germline ends. CDR1 and CDR2 (germline): SNHLY, FYNNEI. As to this clone: The antigen is undetermined.

This chain joins TRBV2 and TRBJ2-5; TRBD1 is a possible D gene (6 bases). This clonotype was obtained from an adult in good health. Sequences were derived from peripheral blood, sampled on day 0 of AZD1222 vaccination. CDR3 amino acids: CASSRRYSAGAETQYF. CDR3 coding DNA: TGTGCCAGCAGCCGAAGGTATTCGGCAGGGGCCGAGACCCAGTACTTC.